This TCR beta chain comes out of a study of cytomegalovirus exposure and HLA in healthy donors. V lost 6 bases to trimming and J lost 3 bases, with 18 bases between them. This CDR3 has 16 amino acids. Germline CDR1 MDHEN, CDR2 SYDVKM. Study-level results: It emerged from a later analysis that several of the most significant clusters appeared to be linked to common viral pathogens. An analysis done earlier found most TCR beta V segments productive about 90% or about 30% of the time. Immune exposure data for these donors was limited to CMV serostatus.

With regard to this clone: What it recognizes is unknown.

PCR used 60 Vbeta primers and 13 Jbeta primers. Sequencing was performed with immunoSEQ multiplex PCR; in TCRdb, only in-frame clones are kept and a portion is missing. This repertoire shows some 170,000 clones, just under 80% found once; its top ten account for roughly 1.2%. The chain uses TRBV28 and TRBJ1-5; unclear D gene. The source is a woman in her 50s in good health and CMV-seronegative. Source material: PBMCs. For the CDR3, the DNA is TGTGCCAGCAGCTTCGTCGCCGGGGTTACCAATCAGCCCCAGCATTTT. Translation gives CASSFVAGVTNQPQHF.